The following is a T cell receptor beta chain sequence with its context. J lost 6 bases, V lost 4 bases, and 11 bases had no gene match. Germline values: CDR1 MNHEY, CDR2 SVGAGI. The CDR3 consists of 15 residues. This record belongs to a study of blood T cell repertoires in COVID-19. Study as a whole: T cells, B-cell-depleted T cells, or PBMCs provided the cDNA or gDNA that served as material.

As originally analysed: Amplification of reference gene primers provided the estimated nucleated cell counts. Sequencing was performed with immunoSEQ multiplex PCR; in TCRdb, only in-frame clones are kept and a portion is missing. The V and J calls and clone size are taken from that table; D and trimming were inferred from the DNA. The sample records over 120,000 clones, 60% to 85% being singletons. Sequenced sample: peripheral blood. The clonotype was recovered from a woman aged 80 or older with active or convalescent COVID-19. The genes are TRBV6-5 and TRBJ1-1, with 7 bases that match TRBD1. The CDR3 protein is CASSSGRTGGAEAFF. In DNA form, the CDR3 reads TGTGCCAGCAGTTCCGGACGGACAGGTGGTGCTGAAGCTTTCTTT.